This TCR beta chain comes out of a study of OX40 agonist ivuxolimab in advanced cancers. Whole-study context: Ivuxolimab was delivered to patients intravenously every 2 weeks at doses spanning 0.01 to 10 mg/kg.

The repertoire was sequenced with immunoSEQ multiplex PCR; TCRdb's copy has only in-frame clones and lacks some. In the table there are around 150,000 clones, 94% of which are singletons. Germline V CDR1 and CDR2: SGHAT, FQNNGV. J gave up 7 bases and V 2 bases, and 11 bases lay outside the gene matches. The CDR3 has 16 residues. The receptor was isolated from an adult with an advanced solid tumor such as melanoma, head and neck, liver or kidney cancer. Source: CD4+ or CD8+ T cells sorted from blood, taken in a trial of the OX40 agonist ivuxolimab. The rearrangement uses TRBV11-2 and TRBJ2-1; TRBD1 agrees at 7 bases. CDR3 coding DNA: TGTGCCAGCAGCTTAATGTCGGCAGGGGGTAGTAATGAGCAGTTCTTC. Translation gives CASSLMSAGGSNEQFF.